This T cell receptor beta chain was documented in a study of shared clonotypes between healthy human individuals. As for the study in general: Each donor's CD4 naive and CD4 memory cells filled three plates apiece, CD8 naive two, and CD8 memory one.

CDR1 and CDR2 from the germline V gene are MDHEN and SYDVKM. The V end was cut by 5 bases, the J end by 9 bases, with 23 bases between. This CDR3 has 16 amino acids. Profiling relied on immunoSEQ multiplex PCR, and the TCRdb table lists in-frame clones only, not all of them. The sample consists of approximately 2.5 million clones, more than 85% of them appearing once. Broader study findings: Shared across several donors were around 5% of the naive CD4 clonotypes.

Of note for this clone: Antigen specificity is unknown.

Each sample came from a Caucasian adult donor living in Nashville, Tennessee. The chain links TRBV28 to TRBJ1-5; maybe TRBD1 (5 bases). This clonotype was obtained from a man younger than 35 in good health. Some clones in this sample may be carry-over from other donors' samples. Sequences were obtained from naive CD4+ T cells from PBMCs. Regarding subset: CD45RA+ positively selected. This CDR3 is CASSPGDGSTGWPQHF. The DNA of the CDR3 is TGTGCCAGCAGTCCCGGGGACGGGTCGACGGGTTGGCCCCAGCATTTT.